The 18 T cell receptor beta chains given below trace back to one sample, sequenced in a study of Graves' ophthalmopathy and Graves' hyperthyroidism. Amplified TCR beta CDR3 regions were obtained using RNA transcripts as template. The first round was an RT-PCR with HTBI primers, and the second round was a multiplex PCR. MiXCR was run by TCRdb on the multiplex PCR reads, yielding one entry per CDR3 protein. The table lists about 210,000 distinct CDR3 sequences, 25% to 35% of them singletons. Sequencing was performed on peripheral blood. The receptors shown here come from a middle-aged man with Graves' ophthalmopathy.

This clonotype has at least ten counts. This rearrangement joins TRBV19 to TRBJ2-7; maybe TRBD2 (5 bases). V was trimmed by 5 bases and J by 4 bases, leaving 18 bases between them. CDR3 size: 15 residues. Germline V gene lookup returns CDR1 LNHDA and CDR2 SQIVND (reference sequence). CDR3: CASSWKTRRGYEQYF. The CDR3, as DNA: TGTGCCAGTAGTTGGAAGACCCGCCGCGGGTACGAGCAGTACTTC.

The rearrangement uses TRBV27 and TRBJ1-1; no definite D call. The CDR3 extends over 14 amino acids. Germline loops: CDR1 MNHEY, CDR2 SMNVEV (reference sequence). V dropped 4 bases and J dropped 6 bases, with 15 bases sitting between them. In DNA form, the CDR3 reads TGTGCCAGCAGTTATCTAGTGGGCTCATCTGAAGCTTTCTTT. Its translation: CASSYLVGSSEAFF.

This clonotype was counted ten times or more. CDR3: CASRGVNTEAFF. The CDR3, as DNA: TGTGCCAGCAGAGGGGTGAACACTGAAGCTTTCTTT. The chain is built from TRBV6-1 and TRBJ1-1, with D perhaps matching TRBD1 (5 bases). CDR3 length: 12 residues. Looked up from germline, CDR1 is MNHNS and CDR2 is SASEGT. Trimming pared 6 bases from V and 0 bases from J, leaving 5 bases between.

This clonotype was counted once. The chain joins TRBV19 to TRBJ1-1; the D gene is possibly TRBD1 (6 bases). This CDR3 region has 13 residues. V was shortened by 10 bases and J by 0 bases, with 12 bases between the two germline ends. Germline loops: CDR1 LNHDA, CDR2 SQIVND (reference sequence). The CDR3 coding sequence is TGTGCCACACGGGGGGCGATGAACACTGAAGCTTTCTTT. It yields the protein CATRGAMNTEAFF.

At least ten counts were recorded for this clonotype. This chain uses TRBV7-2 with TRBJ1-2; 10 nucleotides line up with TRBD1. With V trimmed by 5 bases and J by 0 bases, 9 bases remained unmatched. The germline V gene encodes CDR1 SGHTA and CDR2 FQGNSA. This CDR3 has 17 residues. The chain's CDR3 is CASSDRDRGDSNYGYTF. The CDR3 coding sequence is TGTGCCAGCAGCGACCGGGACAGGGGCGATTCTAACTATGGCTACACCTTC.

The chain uses TRBV6-1 and TRBJ2-6; TRBD2 matches 8 bases. Germline V gene sequence: CDR1 MNHNS, CDR2 SASEGT. The CDR3 has 16 residues. With 8 bases clipped from V and 2 bases from J, the junction kept 8 bases outside the gene matches. This CDR3 is CASRPGGGAGANVLTF. The CDR3 DNA is TGTGCCAGCCGGCCGGGGGGGGGAGCTGGGGCCAACGTCCTGACTTTC.

This clonotype occurred many times. V usage is TRBV10-2 and J usage is TRBJ1-2; D is possibly TRBD1 (6 bases). The V and J ends lost 5 bases and 4 bases respectively, with 14 bases between them. The germline CDR1 and CDR2 sequences are WSHSY and SAAADI. The CDR3 totals 14 residues. CDR3 sequence: CASSPQDSFYGYTF. The CDR3, as DNA: TGCGCCAGCAGTCCCCAGGACAGCTTCTATGGCTACACCTTC.

This clonotype appeared many times. The V call is TRBV2, the J call TRBJ2-2; D might be TRBD1 (6 bases). Germline loops: CDR1 SNHLY, CDR2 FYNNEI. Trimming stripped 9 bases from V and 0 bases from J, with 11 bases between. The CDR3 spans 14 residues. CDR3 coding DNA: TGTGCCAGTAGAGGGGGAACGAACACCGGGGAGCTGTTTTTT. Translating gives CASRGGTNTGELFF.

This clonotype was seen at least ten times. The rearrangement joins TRBV12-3 or TRBV12-4 to TRBJ2-6; 7 nucleotides align to TRBD1. This CDR3 has 15 residues. The V segment lost 6 bases and the J segment 2 bases; nucleotides outside the gene matches: 4. The DNA for the CDR3 is TGTGCCAGCAGGGCAGGGGGAACTGGGGCCAACGTCCTGACTTTC. Translation: CASRAGGTGANVLTF.

In this sample, this clonotype turned up many times. This sequence joins TRBV28 and TRBJ2-7; TRBD1 agrees at 7 bases. Germline assignment: CDR1 MDHEN and CDR2 SYDVKM. This CDR3 is built from 12 residues. After removal of 5 bases from V and 7 bases from J, the junction contained 5 bases not matched to a gene. This CDR3 reads CASSDRVWEQYF. In DNA form, the CDR3 reads TGTGCCAGCAGTGACAGGGTTTGGGAGCAGTACTTC.

The V gene is TRBV2, the J gene TRBJ2-7, with 7 bases identical to TRBD1. V was clipped by 3 bases and J by 4 bases; unmatched bases: 9. This CDR3 has 15 residues. Germline lookup yields CDR1 SNHLY and CDR2 FYNNEI. In DNA, the CDR3 is TGTGCCAGCAGTGATCTTTTAGGACAGGATTACGAGCAGTACTTC. This codes for CASSDLLGQDYEQYF.

This clonotype showed up many times. The chain has TRBV6-6 and TRBJ1-6; D unresolved. Trimming shortened V by 4 bases and J by 5 bases, and 18 bases separated the two germline ends. Germline V gene lookup returns CDR1 MNHNY and CDR2 SVGAGI (reference sequence). CDR3 length equals 17 residues. For the CDR3, the DNA is TGTGCCAGCAGTTTACAGCGTGCGGACGGACATAATTCACCCCTCCACTTT. Its translation is CASSLQRADGHNSPLHF.

The table lists this clonotype with many counts. V is TRBV29-1 and J is TRBJ2-7, with TRBD2 as a possible D gene (6 bases). In germline, CDR1 is SQVTM, CDR2 ANQGSEA. The length of the CDR3 is 12 residues. V lost 5 bases and J 5 bases, leaving 13 bases between the germline ends. The CDR3 loop reads CSVQAGWDEQYF. The CDR3 region has the DNA TGCAGCGTTCAAGCGGGCTGGGACGAGCAGTACTTC.

This clonotype was detected ten times or more. The chain has TRBV19 and TRBJ2-2; 8 positions match TRBD2. The CDR3 has 16 amino acids. The V segment lost 5 bases and the J segment 7 bases; nucleotides outside the gene matches: 12. The V gene's germline CDR1 is LNHDA and CDR2 SQIVND (reference sequence). The CDR3 protein is CASSEGLEKVHGELFF. For the CDR3, the DNA is TGTGCCAGTAGTGAGGGACTAGAAAAGGTCCACGGGGAGCTGTTTTTT.

Many counts were recorded for this clonotype. The chain couples TRBV11-2 to TRBJ2-7, with a weak D call TRBD1 (5 bases). V dropped 5 bases and J dropped 0 bases, with 14 bases sitting between them. CDR3 length equals 15 residues. Looked up from germline, CDR1 is SGHAT and CDR2 is FQNNGV. CDR3 nucleotides: TGTGCCAGCAGCCTTAGGGGCCTTAGCTCCTACGAGCAGTACTTC. Its translation: CASSLRGLSSYEQYF.

The chain recombines TRBV11-2 with TRBJ2-7, with 11 bases matching TRBD1. V gave up 7 bases and J gave up 6 bases; unmatched junction bases: 20. The CDR3 has 18 residues. Per germline, CDR1 SGHAT and CDR2 FQNNGV. CDR3 bases: TGTGCCAGCATTCCCCGGGACAGGGGGACTTTTCCCACGGGCGAGCAGTACTTC. This sequence encodes CASIPRDRGTFPTGEQYF.

This clonotype was seen repeatedly, ten times or more. V and J are TRBV19 and TRBJ1-2; TRBD1 matches 9 bases. Germline assignment: CDR1 LNHDA and CDR2 SQIVND (reference sequence). CDR3 length equals 14 residues. After removal of 7 bases from V and 5 bases from J, the junction contained 8 bases not matched to a gene. DNA of the CDR3: TGTGCCAGTACGTCCCCGGGACAGGGATATGGCTACACCTTC. The encoded protein is CASTSPGQGYGYTF.

In this sample, this clonotype turned up many times. The chain recombines TRBV27 with TRBJ2-7; 7 bases align to TRBD2. Looked up from germline, CDR1 is MNHEY and CDR2 is SMNVEV (reference sequence). With 3 bases clipped from V and 4 bases from J, the junction kept 18 bases outside the gene matches. The CDR3 spans 18 residues. Here the CDR3 DNA reads TGTGCCAGCAGTTTGCCAAACGTTAGCGGGCGGCCCGGATACGAGCAGTACTTC. It yields the protein CASSLPNVSGRPGYEQYF.